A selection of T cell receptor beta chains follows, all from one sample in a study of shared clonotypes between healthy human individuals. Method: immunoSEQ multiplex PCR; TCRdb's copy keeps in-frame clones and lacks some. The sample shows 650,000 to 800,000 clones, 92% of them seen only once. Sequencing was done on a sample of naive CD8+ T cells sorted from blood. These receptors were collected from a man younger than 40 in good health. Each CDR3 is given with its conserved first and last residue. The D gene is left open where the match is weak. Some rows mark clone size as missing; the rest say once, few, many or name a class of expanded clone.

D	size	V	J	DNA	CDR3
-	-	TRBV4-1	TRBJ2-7	TGCGCCAGCAGCCTAAATGGAGGGTTATCCTACGAGCAGTACTTC	CASSLNGGLSYEQYF
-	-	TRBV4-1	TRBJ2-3	TGCGCCAGCAGCCAAGATAATCCCGGGACTAGCACAGATACGCAGTATTTT	CASSQDNPGTSTDTQYF
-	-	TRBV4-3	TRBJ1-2	TGCGCCAGCAGCCAAGATCGGATTGGCTTTGGCTACACCTTC	CASSQDRIGFGYTF
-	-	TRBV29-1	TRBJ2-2	TGCAGCGTCGTCTTGGGGAGCGGGGAGCTGTTTTTT	CSVVLGSGELFF
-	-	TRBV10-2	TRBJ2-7	TGCGCCAGCAGTGGGGGCTTCTACGAGCAGTACTTC	CASSGGFYEQYF
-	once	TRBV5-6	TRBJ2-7	TGTGCCAGCAGCTTGGCTGGCCCCTACGAGCAGTACTTC	CASSLAGPYEQYF
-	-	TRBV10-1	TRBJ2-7	TGCGCCAGCAGTGAGTCATCGGACATCTCCTACGAGCAGTACTTC	CASSESSDISYEQYF
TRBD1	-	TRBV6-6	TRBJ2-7	TGTGCCAGCAGTAAGACAGGGGGCGGGTACGAGCAGTACTTC	CASSKTGGGYEQYF
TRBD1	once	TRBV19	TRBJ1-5	TGTGCCAGTACCGATGGACAGGGGAATCAGCCCCAGCATTTT	CASTDGQGNQPQHF
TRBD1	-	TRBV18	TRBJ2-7	TGTGCCAGCTCCGCGGGACAGGGCTACGAGCAGTACTTC	CASSAGQGYEQYF
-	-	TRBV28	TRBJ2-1	TGTGCCAGCAGTCAAAGGGGGTCCTATTACAATGAGCAGTTCTTC	CASSQRGSYYNEQFF
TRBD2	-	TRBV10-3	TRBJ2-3	TGTGCCATCAGTGAGTCTATCACTTTAGCGGGAACCACAGATACGCAGTATTTT	CAISESITLAGTTDTQYF
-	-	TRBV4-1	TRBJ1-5	TGCGCCAGCAGCCAAGCCCAGGCGAGCAATCAGCCCCAGCATTTT	CASSQAQASNQPQHF
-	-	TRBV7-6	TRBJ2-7	TGTGCCAGCAGCTTCGGGAGCTCCGAGTACGAGCAGTACTTC	CASSFGSSEYEQYF
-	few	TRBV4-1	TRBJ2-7	TGCGCCAGCAGTCTAGGGCCGATCTCCTACGAGCAGTACTTC	CASSLGPISYEQYF
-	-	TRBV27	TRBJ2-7	TGTGCCAGCAGTTTGGGCAGGGGAAGTCCCTACGAGCAGTACTTC	CASSLGRGSPYEQYF
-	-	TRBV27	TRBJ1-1	TGTGCCAGCAGTTATACCCTACCCCACGGGGACACTGAAGCTTTCTTT	CASSYTLPHGDTEAFF
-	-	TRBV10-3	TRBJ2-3	TGTGCCATCAGTGAGTCTATGGATACGCAGTATTTT	CAISESMDTQYF
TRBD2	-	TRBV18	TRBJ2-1	TGTGCCAGCTCACCGGGTTGGGCCGGACTAGCAGGAGATGAGCAGTTCTTC	CASSPGWAGLAGDEQFF
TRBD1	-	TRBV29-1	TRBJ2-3	TGCAGCGTTGAAGTCCAGGGGGCAGATACGCAGTATTTT	CSVEVQGADTQYF
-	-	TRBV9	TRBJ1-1	TGTGCCAGCAGCGCACAATTTGGGGAGGGGAACACTGAAGCTTTCTTT	CASSAQFGEGNTEAFF
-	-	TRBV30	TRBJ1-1	TGTGCCTGGAGTGTTTCCACTGAAGCTTTCTTT	CAWSVSTEAFF
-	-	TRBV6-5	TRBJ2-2	TGTGCCAGCAGTCCTATTTCCCCCGGGGAGCTGTTTTTT	CASSPISPGELFF
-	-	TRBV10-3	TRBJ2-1	TGTGCCATCAGTGAACTGGACACCCCCTTAGATGAGCAGTTCTTC	CAISELDTPLDEQFF
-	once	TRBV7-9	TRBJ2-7	TGTGCCAGCAGCTCCGTCTTTCAGGGAACCGAAGTCGAGCAGTACTTC	CASSSVFQGTEVEQYF
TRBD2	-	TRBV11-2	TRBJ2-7	TGTGCCAGCAGCTTAGTGGTAGCGGGAGGGCTTAGCGAGCAGTACTTC	CASSLVVAGGLSEQYF
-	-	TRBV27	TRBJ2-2	TGTGCCAGCAGTTTATATGTGGTCACCGGGGAGCTGTTTTTT	CASSLYVVTGELFF
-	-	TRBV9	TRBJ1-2	TGTGCCAGCAGCCCCCGAGGGGGACTTGGCTACACCTTC	CASSPRGGLGYTF
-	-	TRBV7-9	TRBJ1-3	TGTGCCAGCAGCCCCGACTGGGAGGGCAAAAACACCATATATTTT	CASSPDWEGKNTIYF
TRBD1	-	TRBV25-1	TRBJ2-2	TGTGCCAGCAGGGGGACAGGTGGGACCGGGGAGCTGTTTTTT	CASRGTGGTGELFF
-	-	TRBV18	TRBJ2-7	TGTGCCAGCTCACCACCAATGGGTAGCCACGAGCAGTACTTC	CASSPPMGSHEQYF
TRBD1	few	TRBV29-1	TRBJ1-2	TGCAGCGTGGACAGGTCCCCACAGGGCTACACCTTC	CSVDRSPQGYTF
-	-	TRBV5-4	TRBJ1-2	TGTGCCAGCAGCGCCCAAACCGGGGGGCGAGCTAACTATGGCTACACCTTC	CASSAQTGGRANYGYTF
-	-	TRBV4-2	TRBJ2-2	TGTGCCAGCAGCCAAGGATTTGGACAGAACACCGGGGAGCTGTTTTTT	CASSQGFGQNTGELFF
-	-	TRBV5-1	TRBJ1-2	TGCGCCAGCAGCCAACCACGGGAGCCTCTTGGCTACACCTTC	CASSQPREPLGYTF
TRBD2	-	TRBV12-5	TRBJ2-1	TGTGCTAGTGGTTTGGGACTAGCGGGAGGCAATGAGCAGTTCTTC	CASGLGLAGGNEQFF
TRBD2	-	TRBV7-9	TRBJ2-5	TGTGCCAGCAGACTAACTAGCGGGAGGTACGAGACCCAGTACTTC	CASRLTSGRYETQYF
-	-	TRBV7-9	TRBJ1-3	TGTGCCAGCAGCCAATCTGGAAACACCATATATTTT	CASSQSGNTIYF
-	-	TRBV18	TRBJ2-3	TGTGCCAGCTCACCTCTCACGGACATCACAGATACGCAGTATTTT	CASSPLTDITDTQYF
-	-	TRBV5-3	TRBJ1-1	TGTGCCAGAAGCTACCTAATTGGGGGCGGCACTGAAGCTTTCTTT	CARSYLIGGGTEAFF
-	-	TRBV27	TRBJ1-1	TGTGCCAGCAGCCGAGACGAGGGCCCGAACACTGAAGCTTTCTTT	CASSRDEGPNTEAFF
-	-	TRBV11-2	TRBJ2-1	TGTGCCAGCAGCTTGGAGGACAATGAGCAGTTCTTC	CASSLEDNEQFF
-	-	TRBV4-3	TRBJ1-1	TGCGCCAGCAGCCAGGGTCCCGGCCGACAACTCATGAACACTGAAGCTTTCTTT	CASSQGPGRQLMNTEAFF
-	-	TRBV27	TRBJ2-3	TGTGCCAGCAGTCTTCGGGGATATGGCACAGATACGCAGTATTTT	CASSLRGYGTDTQYF
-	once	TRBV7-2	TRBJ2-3	TGTGCCAGCAGCGAGCAGCGGGATACGCAGTATTTT	CASSEQRDTQYF
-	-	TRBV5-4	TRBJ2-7	TGTGCCAGCAGCGGGGGACCAGACACTGACTACGAGCAGTACTTC	CASSGGPDTDYEQYF
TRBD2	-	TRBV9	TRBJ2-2	TGTGCCAGCAGCCTCCCCGGGGGGACGGGGAACACCGGGGAGCTGTTTTTT	CASSLPGGTGNTGELFF
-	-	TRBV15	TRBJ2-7	TGTGCCACCAGCAGAGGATCCTACGAGCAGTACTTC	CATSRGSYEQYF
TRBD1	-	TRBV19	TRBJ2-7	TGTGCCAGTAGTGTGGACAGGGAGCTCGAGCAGTACTTC	CASSVDRELEQYF
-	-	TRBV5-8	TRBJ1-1	TGTGCCAGCAGCTTCACGACATCCAGCACTGAAGCTTTCTTT	CASSFTTSSTEAFF
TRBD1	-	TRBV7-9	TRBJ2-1	TGTGCCACCACGCGTACTGACAGGGTCAATTACAATGAGCAGTTCTTC	CATTRTDRVNYNEQFF
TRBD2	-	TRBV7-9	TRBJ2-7	TGTGCCAGCAGCTTAGTCGGGCGACTAGCGGGAGGGCCGCGCGGCGAGCAGTACTTC	CASSLVGRLAGGPRGEQYF
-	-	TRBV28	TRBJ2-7	TGTGCCAGCAGTTTTTTGCCAGAGACGAGACACGAGCAGTACTTC	CASSFLPETRHEQYF
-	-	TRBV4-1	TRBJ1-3	TGCGCCAGCAGCCAAAAGCGGCGAGGCCGACGGTCTGGAAACACCATATATTTT	CASSQKRRGRRSGNTIYF
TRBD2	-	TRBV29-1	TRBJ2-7	TGCAGCGTTGAAGGTGCTAGCGGGATCTACGAGCAGTACTTC	CSVEGASGIYEQYF
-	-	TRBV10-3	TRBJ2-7	TGTGCCGCCTCCGAGGGGGGGTTCTCCTACGAGCAGTACTTC	CAASEGGFSYEQYF